Each of the 17 T cell receptor beta chains below was sequenced from the same sample in a study of T cell repertoires in cytomegalovirus infection. TCRdb recomputed calls from the reads with MiXCR, one row per CDR3 protein. Of roughly 760,000 distinct CDR3 sequences listed, 35% to 40% are singletons. Sequencing was done on a sample of PBMCs. These receptors all stem from a human donor in good health (CMV status not recorded). Some clones in this sample may be carry-over from other donors' samples.

This clonotype has only a few counts. The chain has TRBV27 and TRBJ2-5, with TRBD1 matching over 8 bases. CDR3 size: 16 residues. Trimming at V came to 7 bases and at J to 5 bases, leaving 15 bases not matched to a gene. The germline V gene has CDR1 MNHEY and CDR2 SMNVEV (reference sequence). The CDR3 here is CASKSLGDRGRETQYF. The CDR3, as DNA: TGTGCCAGCAAGTCTTTGGGTGACAGGGGTCGGGAGACCCAGTACTTC.

This clonotype was recorded many times. The V gene is TRBV12-3 or TRBV12-4, the J gene TRBJ2-7; TRBD2 matches at 8 bases. With V trimmed by 3 bases and J by 12 bases, 10 bases remained unmatched. The CDR3 contains 13 residues. CDR3 protein: CASSLGPVGLGYF. CDR3 bases: TGTGCCAGCAGTTTGGGGCCTGTGGGACTAGGGTACTTC.

The V and J genes are TRBV7-9 and TRBJ1-2, with a possible D match to TRBD1 (6 bases). This CDR3 is 15 amino acids long. CDR1 is SEHNR and CDR2 is FQNEAQ in the germline V gene (reference sequence). Trimming removed 5 bases from V and 6 bases from J, with 19 bases in between. The CDR3 is CASSQTGTPPHGYTF. The CDR3 DNA reads as TGTGCCAGCAGCCAAACCGGGACACCTCCTCATGGCTACACCTTC.

This clonotype was observed a few times. V usage is TRBV20-1 and J usage is TRBJ2-1; 7 nucleotides match TRBD2. This CDR3 region has 16 residues. With 3 bases clipped from V and 4 bases from J, the junction kept 12 bases outside the gene matches. Germline V gene lookup returns CDR1 DFQATT and CDR2 SNEGSKA (reference sequence). The CDR3 spells CSARGEAGRGYNEQFF. CDR3 nucleotide sequence: TGCAGTGCTAGGGGGGAAGCGGGACGAGGATACAATGAGCAGTTCTTC.

This chain connects TRBV18 to TRBJ1-2, with TRBD1 matching over 8 bases. CDR3 size: 15 residues. Germline lookup yields CDR1 KGHSH and CDR2 LQKENI. With V trimmed by 4 bases and J by 1 base, 5 bases remained unmatched. The CDR3 nucleotides read TGTGCCAGCTCACTGACAGGGGACCTTAACTATGGCTACACCTTC. Translated: CASSLTGDLNYGYTF.

The V gene is TRBV20-1, the J gene TRBJ2-5, with 7 bases that match TRBD1. Germline-derived CDR1 and CDR2 are DFQATT and SNEGSKA (reference sequence). The CDR3 has 15 residues. With V trimmed by 5 bases and J by 5 bases, 14 bases remained unmatched. CDR3 region: CSAATTGVLRETQYF. The CDR3 region has the DNA TGCAGTGCTGCCACCACAGGGGTCTTAAGGGAGACCCAGTACTTC.

The J gene is TRBJ2-2, the V gene TRBV7-6; the match to TRBD2 covers 11 bases. Germline values: CDR1 SGHVS, CDR2 FNYEAQ. The CDR3 has 18 amino acids. V shed 0 bases and J 0 bases; nucleotides not matched to a gene: 3. CDR3 amino acids: CASSLAGTSGTNTGELFF. The DNA for the CDR3 is TGTGCCAGCAGCTTAGCGGGGACTAGCGGAACGAACACCGGGGAGCTGTTTTTT. Full variable domain (rest looked up from reference TRBV7-6 and TRBJ2-2): GAGVSQSPRYKVTKRGQDVALRCDPISGHVSLYWYRQALGQGPEFLTYFNYEAQQDKSGLPNDRFSAERPEGSISTLTIQRTEQRDSAMYRCASSLAGTSGTNTGELFFGEGSRLTVL.

This clonotype was seen a few times. V usage is TRBV11-2 and J usage is TRBJ2-1, with 8 bases fitting TRBD2. The CDR3 totals 17 residues. CDR1 is SGHAT and CDR2 is FQNNGV in the germline V gene. The V and J ends lost 4 bases and 3 bases, in that order; junction bases with no gene match: 11. CDR3 sequence: CASSSHGGTRFYNEQFF. The CDR3 nucleotides read TGTGCCAGCAGCTCCCACGGCGGGACTAGATTCTACAATGAGCAGTTCTTC.

This clonotype was counted a few times. The J gene is TRBJ2-7, the V gene TRBV7-2, with a tentative D call TRBD2 (5 bases). The CDR3 has 15 residues. V was clipped by 5 bases and J by 3 bases, with 17 bases between them. Germline CDR1 reads SGHTA; CDR2 reads FQGNSA. CDR3 residues: CASSASTLAFYEQYF. The CDR3 DNA sequence: TGTGCCAGCAGCGCGTCAACCCTAGCCTTCTACGAGCAGTACTTC.

CDR3 sequence: CPSHRDREETQYF. DNA for the CDR3: TGTCCCAGTCACCGGGACAGGGAAGAGACCCAGTACTTC. The chain links TRBV10-3 to TRBJ2-5, with 9 nucleotides matching TRBD1. The length of the CDR3 is 13 residues. Germline values: CDR1 ENHRY, CDR2 SYGVKD.

Only a few counts were recorded for this clonotype. The rearrangement uses TRBV12-3 or TRBV12-4 and TRBJ1-2; D is ambiguous. The V end lost 3 bases, the J end lost 7 bases, and 9 bases lay between the germline ends. CDR3 length: 12 amino acids. The CDR3 loop reads CASSLAGSGYTF. The DNA of the CDR3 is TGTGCCAGCAGTTTGGCCGGGTCTGGCTACACCTTC.

The V gene is TRBV28, the J gene TRBJ2-5, with 8 bases that match TRBD2. The J segment lost 3 bases and the V segment lost 6 bases, leaving 9 bases of the junction unmatched. The CDR3 length is 15 residues. Germline V gene sequence: CDR1 MDHEN, CDR2 SYDVKM. The CDR3 nucleotides read TGTGCCAGCAGGGCCAGCGGGGGAATCAAAGAGACCCAGTACTTC. Translation: CASRASGGIKETQYF.

CDR3 bases: TGTGCCAGCAGTTCCAACAGGGGGCTCGGGGAGCTGTTTTTT. This translates into CASSSNRGLGELFF. The genes are TRBV7-4 and TRBJ2-2; the match to TRBD1 covers 9 bases. The CDR3 length is 14 residues. The trim removed 6 bases at V and 7 bases at J, leaving 6 bases unmatched. The germline CDR1 and CDR2 sequences are SGHVT and SQSDAQ.

This chain links TRBV6-8 with TRBJ1-1, with D possibly matching TRBD1 (5 bases). The CDR3 consists of 12 residues. Germline V gene data show CDR1 as MNHGY and CDR2 as SAAAGT. V lost 5 bases to trimming and J lost 6 bases, with 10 bases between them. The CDR3 bases are TGTGCCAGCAGTGGTGGGGGGGCTGAAGCTTTCTTT. Protein product: CASSGGGAEAFF.

This clonotype was recorded many times. CDR3 in amino acids: CASSPPTFSISPLHF. The CDR3 DNA reads as TGTGCCAGCAGCCCGCCCACATTCTCAATTTCACCCCTCCACTTT. V usage is TRBV7-2 and J usage is TRBJ1-6; no clear D gene. Germline CDR1 SGHTA, CDR2 FQGNSA. The germline V and J ends were trimmed by 5 bases and 9 bases, with 17 bases remaining between them. CDR3 length: 15 amino acids.

The chain couples TRBV28 to TRBJ2-7, with D perhaps TRBD2 (6 bases). The germline V and J ends were trimmed by 3 bases and 2 bases, with 14 bases remaining between them. In germline, CDR1 is MDHEN, CDR2 SYDVKM. This CDR3 contains 15 residues. The CDR3 reads CASSFLMEGTYEQYF. In nucleotides, the CDR3 is TGTGCCAGCAGTTTCCTGATGGAGGGAACCTACGAGCAGTACTTC.

This clonotype was recorded at least ten times. Its ends do not fully match the called genes, so a read error is possible. This sequence joins TRBV7-2 and TRBJ2-2; TRBD2 matches 10 bases. Germline V gene data show CDR1 as SGHTA and CDR2 as FQGNSA. The CDR3 extends over 16 amino acids. The CDR3 DNA reads as TGTGCCAGCAGCCTAGCGGGAGTCGTCGGCACCGGGGAGCTGTTTTTT. Translation gives CASSLAGVVGTGELFF.